This TCR beta chain was captured by sequencing in a study of response to subunit inactivated influenza vaccine. This clonotype showed up just a few times. The target antigen is unknown. Using its own MiXCR run on the RT-PCR reads, TCRdb lists one record per CDR3 protein. The table has hundreds of thousands of distinct CDR3 sequences, 11% to 15% seen once. The CDR3 is 15 residues long. Germline values: CDR1 SGHRS, CDR2 YFSETQ. Unmatched junction bases numbered 8, after V lost 2 bases and J lost 6 bases. General study points: The authors put forward the suggestion that each seasonal influenza vaccination may bring in only a limited number of new T cells.

Sequenced here: PBMCs from blood, sampled approximately 15 days before vaccination. The chain recombines TRBV5-1 with TRBJ1-1, with TRBD1 identical over 9 bases. The receptor was derived from a man aged 50-60 years who received an inactivated influenza vaccine. In nucleotides, the CDR3 is TGCGCCAGCAGCTTAACAGGGGGCCGAGAATCTGAAGCTTTCTTT. Amino acid sequence: CASSLTGGRESEAFF.